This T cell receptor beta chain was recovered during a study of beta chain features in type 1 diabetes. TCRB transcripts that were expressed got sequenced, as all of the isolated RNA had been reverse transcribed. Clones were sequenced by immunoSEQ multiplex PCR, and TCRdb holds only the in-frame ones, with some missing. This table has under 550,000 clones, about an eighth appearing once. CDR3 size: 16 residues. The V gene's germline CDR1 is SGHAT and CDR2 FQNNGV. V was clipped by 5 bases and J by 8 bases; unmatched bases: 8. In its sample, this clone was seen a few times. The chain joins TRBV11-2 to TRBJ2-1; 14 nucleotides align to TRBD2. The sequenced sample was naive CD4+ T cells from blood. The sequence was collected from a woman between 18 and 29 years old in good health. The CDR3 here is CASSPSGLAGVHEQFF. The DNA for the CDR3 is TGTGCCAGCAGCCCCTCGGGACTAGCGGGAGTTCATGAGCAGTTCTTC.